A selection of T cell receptor beta chains follows, all from one sample in a study of molecular identifiers for immune sequencing clone quantification. TCRdb reanalysed the PCR reads using MiXCR and keeps one entry per CDR3 protein. The table has tens of thousands of distinct CDR3 sequences, about 24% seen once. Sequencing input: naive CD8+ T cells from blood, with Jurkat cell RNA spiked in. Receptors originate from a human donor in good health. Some libraries in this study had Jurkat cell RNA spiked in. The CDR3 runs from the conserved cysteine through the conserved F or W. A D gene is named only where the DNA matches it firmly. Rows give clone size only sometimes, using once, few, many, or a class for an expanded clone.

D	J	V	size	DNA	CDR3
TRBD1	TRBJ1-5	TRBV10-2	many	TGCGCCAGCAGCTTGGACAGGTTTGGTCGACAGCCCCAGCATTTT	CASSLDRFGRQPQHF
.	TRBJ1-5	TRBV20-1	many	TGCAGTGCTAGAGCCAGTTACAATCAGCCCCAGCATTTT	CSARASYNQPQHF
TRBD2	TRBJ2-3	TRBV7-9	medium-sized	TGTGCCAGCAGCCTTCTGGCGGGAGGAGGAGATACGCAGTATTTT	CASSLLAGGGDTQYF
TRBD2	TRBJ2-3	TRBV29-1	many	TGCAGCGCGACTAGCGGGGGGGCCGGCTACACAGATACGCAGTATTTT	CSATSGGAGYTDTQYF
.	TRBJ1-5	TRBV7-9	.	TGTGCCAGCAGCTTAGCAGGGGACGACTGCATTCAGCCCCAGCATTTT	CASSLAGDDCIQPQHF
TRBD2	TRBJ2-7	TRBV7-2	many	TGTGCCAGCAGGACTAGCGGGGGGGCCCCGTACGAGCAGTACTTC	CASRTSGGAPYEQYF
.	TRBJ2-2	TRBV9	.	TGTGCCAGCAGGGTAGAGGAACATCCGATGGGGTCGGAGCTGTTTTTT	CASRVEEHPMGSELFF
.	TRBJ2-1	TRBV6-5	many	TGTGCCAGCAAACCTAGGGGGGGCTCTGGAAATGAGCAGTTCTTC	CASKPRGGSGNEQFF
.	TRBJ2-7	TRBV4-1	many	TGCGCCAGCAGCCTTGGCCTGAGCTCCTACGAGCAGTACTTC	CASSLGLSSYEQYF
TRBD1	TRBJ2-1	TRBV6-6	.	TGTGCCAGCAGTTACCCGGACAGGGGATCGGGATACAATGAGCAGTTCTTC	CASSYPDRGSGYNEQFF
TRBD2	TRBJ2-5	TRBV5-3	.	TGTGCGAGCAGTACCGGGACTAGCGGAGAGACCCAGTACTTC	CASSTGTSGETQYF
.	TRBJ1-3	TRBV12-3/TRBV12-4	many	TGTGCCAGCAGTCTAAGTGCAAGCAGAGACTCTGGAAACACCATATATTTT	CASSLSASRDSGNTIYF
.	TRBJ2-5	TRBV29-1	few	TGCAGCGTTGACTTCCCAGGGGGGGGAGAGACCCAGTACTTC	CSVDFPGGGETQYF
TRBD2	TRBJ2-7	TRBV20-1	many	TGCAGTGCTAGAGATGTGGCTAGCGGGAGCTACGAGCAGTACTTC	CSARDVASGSYEQYF
.	TRBJ1-4	TRBV7-9	many	TGTGCCAGCAGCCGTCCGGCCTTGAGTGAAAAACTGTTTTTT	CASSRPALSEKLFF
.	TRBJ1-4	TRBV7-6	many	TGTGCCAGCAGCCCCCGGGGTGAAAAACTGTTTTTT	CASSPRGEKLFF
TRBD2	TRBJ2-3	TRBV23-1	many	TGCGCCAGCACCATGCGACCGGGACTAGATCCGTCAGATACGCAGTATTTT	CASTMRPGLDPSDTQYF
.	TRBJ2-3	TRBV27	few	TGTGCCAGCAGTCTCACAGATACGCAGTATTTT	CASSLTDTQYF
.	TRBJ2-7	TRBV3-2	many	TGTGCCAGCAGCCAAGAGCTTGTAGGGGGTTTC	CASSQELVGGF
.	TRBJ2-6	TRBV29-1	few	TGCAGCGTTGTCCCGCCTGACTCTGGGGCCAACGTCCTGACTTTC	CSVVPPDSGANVLTF
.	TRBJ1-1	TRBV19	.	TGTGCCAGTAGTATTCGGGCAACGAGGTACATGAACACTGAAGCTTTCTTT	CASSIRATRYMNTEAFF
TRBD1	TRBJ2-7	TRBV19	many	TGTGCCAGTAGCCCGGGACAGCTCTACGAGCAGTACTTC	CASSPGQLYEQYF
TRBD1	TRBJ2-7	TRBV11-1	once	TGTGCCAGCAGCTACCACAGGGGTCGGAGCTCCTACGAGCCGTACTTC	CASSYHRGRSSYEPYF
TRBD2	TRBJ2-3	TRBV9	many	TGTGCCAGCAGCGTAGCTGGGACTACCACAGATACGCAGTATTTT	CASSVAGTTTDTQYF
TRBD2	TRBJ2-7	TRBV23-1	.	TGCGCCAGCAGTCAATTCCCACTCAGCGGGAGGCTCTCCTACGCGCAGTACTTC	CASSQFPLSGRLSYAQYF
.	TRBJ2-3	TRBV10-2	many	TGCGCCAGCAGTGGAGGCTGGGCTACCACAGATACGCAGTATTTT	CASSGGWATTDTQYF
TRBD2	TRBJ2-7	TRBV7-2	many	TGTGCCAGCAGCCCCCAGACTAGCGGGAGCCCCTACGAGCAGTACTTC	CASSPQTSGSPYEQYF
.	TRBJ2-3	TRBV19	many	TGTGCCAGTAGTATGATAGTTGCAGATACGCAGTATTTT	CASSMIVADTQYF
.	TRBJ1-2	TRBV10-3	many	TGTGCCATCAGCGTCTCAATAACTCTATTGGGCGGCTACACCTTC	CAISVSITLLGGYTF
.	TRBJ2-3	TRBV30	.	TGTGCCTTGACAGACATCACAGATACGCAGTATTTT	CALTDITDTQYF
.	TRBJ1-5	TRBV4-3	medium-sized	TGCGCCAGCAGCCAAGGGGCGTATAGCAATCAGCCCCAGCATTTT	CASSQGAYSNQPQHF
.	TRBJ1-5	TRBV7-9	many	TGTGCCAGCAGGGGTCAGGGGAATCAGCCCCAGCATTTT	CASRGQGNQPQHF
.	TRBJ2-1	TRBV12-3/TRBV12-4	.	TGTAGCAGCAGTTTAGGCCTGGGGGACAATGAGCAGTTCTTC	CSSSLGLGDNEQFF
.	TRBJ2-2	TRBV7-9	many	TGTGCCAGCAGCTTAGTTGATGCGGGATCGAACACCGGGGAGCTGTTTTTT	CASSLVDAGSNTGELFF
.	TRBJ2-4	TRBV28	many	TGTGCCAGCAGGGAAGCAGAACAGGTGGTCCAAAACATTCAGTACTTC	CASREAEQVVQNIQYF
TRBD1	TRBJ2-7	TRBV7-9	few	TGTGCCAGCAGCCGGACAGGGTGGCCCTACGAGCAGTACTTC	CASSRTGWPYEQYF
TRBD1	TRBJ1-5	TRBV15	many	TGTGCCACCAGCAGAAGGGGGACAGAACTTAGCAATCAGCCCCAGCATTTT	CATSRRGTELSNQPQHF
.	TRBJ2-3	TRBV7-9	.	TGTGCCAGCAGCCACGTAGAGGAACTCACAGATACGCAGTATTTT	CASSHVEELTDTQYF
.	TRBJ2-5	TRBV7-9	.	TGTGCCAGCAGCTATAGCGGAAACCAAGGGACCCAGTACTTC	CASSYSGNQGTQYF
.	TRBJ2-3	TRBV5-6	medium-sized	TGTGCCAGCAGCTTGGTAGTCAGGGGAAGCACAGATACGCAGTATTTT	CASSLVVRGSTDTQYF
.	TRBJ2-2	TRBV4-3	many	TGCGCCAGCAGCCAAGACGGGACCACCACGAACACCGGGGAGCTGTTTTTT	CASSQDGTTTNTGELFF
.	TRBJ2-2	TRBV27	many	TGTGCCAGCAGTGTCACCGGGGAGCTGTTTTTT	CASSVTGELFF
.	TRBJ2-3	TRBV28	.	TGTGCCAGCACCATAAGCGAGGGTAGCACAGATACGCAGTATTTT	CASTISEGSTDTQYF
TRBD1	TRBJ2-7	TRBV7-9	many	TGTGCCAGCAGCTCACCACAGGGGCACCCGTACGAGCAGTACTTC	CASSSPQGHPYEQYF